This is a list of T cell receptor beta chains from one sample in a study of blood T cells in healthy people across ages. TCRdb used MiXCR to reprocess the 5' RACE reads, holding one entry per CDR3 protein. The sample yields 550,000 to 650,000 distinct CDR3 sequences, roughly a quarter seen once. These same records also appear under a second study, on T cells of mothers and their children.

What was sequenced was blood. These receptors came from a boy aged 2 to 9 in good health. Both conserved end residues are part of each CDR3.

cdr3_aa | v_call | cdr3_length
CSVEEGYYEQYF | TRBV29-1 | 12
CASGPTTSGRADEQFF | TRBV12-5 | 16
CASSLGGLGTGELFF | TRBV6-2/TRBV6-3 | 15
CASSFGSTETQYF | TRBV7-9 | 13
CSARKVGAGIDEQYF | TRBV20-1 | 15
CSARTRTGRGQYF | TRBV20-1 | 13
CASSLAMAGASNTGELFF | TRBV5-5 | 18
CASSQPAARFSNNEQFF | TRBV6-2/TRBV6-3 | 17
CASSPDRADTQYF | TRBV5-1 | 13
CASSLEVGDRGNTIYF | TRBV5-1 | 16
CSVEAGGASYEQYF | TRBV29-1 | 14
CSARGAYSSYEQYF | TRBV20-1 | 14
CASSLAMEQETQYF | TRBV11-2 | 14
CASSGINGTGEETQYF | TRBV10-2 | 16
CASSLGSGPYGYTF | TRBV5-6 | 14
CAITGRPAETQYF | TRBV10-3 | 13
CASSIDFEQYF | TRBV2 | 11
CASSQVGLAGNNEQFF | TRBV4-3 | 16
CASSVDVTGTDTQYF | TRBV9 | 15
CASRELDTQYF | TRBV5-1 | 11
CASSGPTATNEKLFF | TRBV6-1 | 15
CASEGARVNTEAFF | TRBV2 | 14
CASSFRVDLLRERDEQFF | TRBV27 | 18
CASSRNTQGSYNEQFF | TRBV9 | 16
CASSLLTLGETQYF | TRBV5-1 | 14
CSVEGTGETQYF | TRBV29-1 | 12